Below, 29 T cell receptor beta chains from the same sample are listed, as sequenced in a study of human T cells and chemical hapten exposure. This sample's time point: patch test 1, 2 weeks after DPC sensitization. Treatment indicated: therapeutic diphenylcyclopropenone sensitization with weekly scalp DPC. TCRdb reanalysed the RACE reads using MiXCR and keeps one entry per CDR3 protein. The sample has approximately 82,000 distinct CDR3 sequences, 8% to 11% seen once. The source was whole blood, collected in connection with sensitization to the hapten diphenylcyclopropenone (DPC). Every receptor here comes from a man aged 35-49 years with alopecia areata. Some clones in this sample may be carry-over from other donors' samples.

This clonotype appeared a few times. V is TRBV6-2 or TRBV6-3 and J is TRBJ2-5; D not resolved. V gave up 2 bases and J gave up 5 bases, with 6 bases separating them. This CDR3 has 12 amino acids. Per germline, CDR1 MNHEY and CDR2 SVGEGT. The CDR3 loop reads CASSYTVETQYF. The CDR3 DNA reads TGTGCCAGCAGTTACACTGTCGAGACCCAGTACTTC.

CDR3 region: CASSESRLAGGRNEQFF. The CDR3 DNA reads TGTGCCAGCAGTGAATCTAGACTAGCGGGAGGTAGGAATGAGCAGTTCTTC. The chain combines TRBV2 with TRBJ2-1, with 13 bases fitting TRBD2. The CDR3 spans 17 residues. J lost 7 bases, V lost 2 bases, and 8 bases had no gene match. Germline values: CDR1 SNHLY, CDR2 FYNNEI.

In its sample, this clonotype was seen a few times. This rearrangement joins TRBV7-9 to TRBJ2-3, with 7 bases that match TRBD1. Germline trimming cut 5 bases from V and 5 bases from J; bases unmatched to any gene: 10. In germline, CDR1 is SEHNR, CDR2 FQNEAQ (reference sequence). The CDR3 runs to 15 residues. CDR3 loop: CASSPRDRIGDTQYF. CDR3 DNA: TGTGCCAGCAGCCCACGGGACAGAATAGGAGATACGCAGTATTTT. Full variable domain (missing parts from reference TRBV7-9 and TRBJ2-3): DTGVSQNPRHKITKRGQNVTFRCDPISEHNRLYWYRQTLGQGPEFLTYFQNEAQLEKSRLLSDRFSAERPKGSFSTLEIQRTEQGDSAMYLCASSPRDRIGDTQYFGPGTRLTVL.

This clonotype was observed a single time. The V gene is TRBV24-1, the J gene TRBJ1-5; D uncertain. The CDR3 is 13 amino acids. V was shortened by 7 bases and J by 1 base, with 7 bases between the two germline ends. Germline V gives CDR1 KGHDR, CDR2 SFDVKD. The CDR3 DNA reads as TGTGCCACCAGCCGGGAGAGCAATCAGCCCCAGCATTTT. Its translation: CATSRESNQPQHF.

In its sample, this clonotype was seen many times. The V call is TRBV20-1, the J call TRBJ2-3; 8 nucleotides line up with TRBD2. CDR3 length: 16 amino acids. Germline values: CDR1 DFQATT, CDR2 SNEGSKA (reference sequence). The J segment lost 4 bases and the V segment lost 0 bases, leaving 9 bases of the junction unmatched. The CDR3 here is CSARDLAGSRPDTQYF. In nucleotides, the CDR3 is TGCAGTGCTAGAGATTTAGCGGGGTCCCGCCCAGATACGCAGTATTTT.

V usage is TRBV6-2 or TRBV6-3 and J usage is TRBJ2-1, with D uncertain. The V end was cut by 2 bases, the J end by 6 bases, with 5 bases between. The CDR3 loop spans 12 amino acids. The germline V gene encodes CDR1 MNHEY and CDR2 SVGEGT. The chain's CDR3 is CASSYRINEQFF. The CDR3 nucleotides read TGTGCCAGCAGTTACCGAATCAATGAGCAGTTCTTC.

The chain is built from TRBV28 and TRBJ1-3, with unresolved D. The CDR3 has 14 residues. V lost 9 bases, J lost 5 bases, and 17 bases lay in between. CDR1 is MDHEN and CDR2 is SYDVKM in the germline V gene. The CDR3 region is CASNTEGSRNTIYF. The CDR3 coding sequence is TGTGCCAGTAACACAGAGGGTTCAAGAAACACCATATATTTT. Full variable domain (rest looked up from reference TRBV28 and TRBJ1-3): DVKVTQSSRYLVKRTGEKVFLECVQDMDHENMFWYRQDPGLGLRLIYFSYDVKMKEKGDIPEGYSVSREKKERFSLILESASTNQTSMYLCASNTEGSRNTIYFGEGSWLTVV.

V is TRBV20-1 and J is TRBJ2-5; 14 bases are shared with TRBD2. The trim removed 6 bases at V and 1 base at J, leaving 4 bases unmatched. CDR1 and CDR2 (germline): DFQATT, SNEGSKA (reference sequence). This CDR3 region has 15 residues. DNA for the CDR3: TGCAGTGCCACAGGACTAGCGGGAGGCCAAGAGACCCAGTACTTC. Its protein product is CSATGLAGGQETQYF.

The gene calls are TRBV28 and TRBJ2-7; D is uncertain. The germline V gene encodes CDR1 MDHEN and CDR2 SYDVKM. Deletions cut 5 bases from V and 9 bases from J, with 11 bases between. This CDR3 has 11 amino acids. The CDR3: CASSHRLGQYF. CDR3 in DNA: TGTGCCAGCAGTCACCGTTTAGGGCAGTACTTC.

This chain uses TRBV20-1 with TRBJ1-5; weak D call: TRBD1 (6 bases). The V end lost 5 bases, the J end lost 3 bases, and 8 bases lay between the germline ends. The CDR3 contains 12 residues. The germline V gene has CDR1 DFQATT and CDR2 SNEGSKA (reference sequence). Here the CDR3 DNA reads TGCAGTGCTTGGGACAACAATCAGCCCCAGCATTTT. Its translation is CSAWDNNQPQHF.

This clonotype was counted a few times. CDR3: CASSWTGGGQETQYF. In DNA, the CDR3 is TGTGCCAGCAGTTGGACAGGGGGCGGGCAAGAGACCCAGTACTTC. The rearrangement joins TRBV6-6 to TRBJ2-5; the match to TRBD1 covers 11 bases. Per germline, CDR1 MNHNY and CDR2 SVGAGI (reference sequence). The CDR3 spans 15 residues. V was clipped by 4 bases and J by 2 bases; unmatched bases: 3.

This clonotype was seen many times. The chain carries TRBV10-3 and TRBJ1-2; D is uncertain. Trimming took 8 bases from V and 5 from J, leaving 15 bases between them. The CDR3 sequence is 13 residues long. From germline, CDR1 is ENHRY and CDR2 SYGVKD. The CDR3 here is CAIGPPWGYGYTF. The DNA of the CDR3 is TGTGCCATCGGCCCCCCCTGGGGATATGGCTACACCTTC.

The rearrangement uses TRBV7-9 and TRBJ1-5; tentative D call: TRBD1 (6 bases). Germline V gene lookup returns CDR1 SEHNR and CDR2 FQNEAQ (reference sequence). The CDR3 is 15 amino acids. Trimming took 5 bases from V and 2 from J, leaving 13 bases between them. Here the CDR3 DNA reads TGTGCCAGCAGCCAAACAGGGAGAGGCAATCAGCCCCAGCATTTT. Its protein is CASSQTGRGNQPQHF.

This clonotype occurred a few times. J is TRBJ2-1 and V is TRBV10-3, with 10 bases identical to TRBD2. This CDR3 comprises 17 residues. Trimming removed 0 bases from V and 7 bases from J; junction bases left unmatched: 9. Germline CDR1 ENHRY, CDR2 SYGVKD. CDR3 coding DNA: TGTGCCATCAGTGAGTCTGGTCTAGCGGGAGAGTGGAATGAGCAGTTCTTC. It specifies CAISESGLAGEWNEQFF.

This clonotype was observed a few times. V is TRBV30 and J is TRBJ2-1, with 14 bases aligning to TRBD2. This CDR3 contains 17 residues. CDR1 and CDR2 from the germline V gene are GTSNPN and SVGIG (reference sequence). V dropped 3 bases and J dropped 9; count of bases not matched to a gene: 13. CDR3 protein: CAWSAIGTSGRSSEQFF. The CDR3, as DNA: TGTGCCTGGAGCGCAATCGGGACTAGCGGGAGATCGTCTGAGCAGTTCTTC.

This clonotype was recorded a few times. The V and J genes are TRBV7-8 and TRBJ2-3; unclear D gene. Germline CDR1 SGHVS, CDR2 FQNEAQ. Trimming left V 0 bases short and J 3 bases short, with 13 bases between. The CDR3 loop spans 16 amino acids. The CDR3 bases are TGTGCCAGCAGCTTAGCGTGGGTAGGGCCGACAGATACGCAGTATTTT. Residues: CASSLAWVGPTDTQYF.

This clonotype was counted only a few times. The chain employs TRBV6-2 or TRBV6-3 and TRBJ2-3, with 13 bases fitting TRBD2. The junction had 14 bases not matched to a gene; V was cut back by 2 bases and J by 0 bases. Germline V gives CDR1 MNHEY, CDR2 SVGEGT. This CDR3 is built from 21 residues. The CDR3 here is CASSYPGLAGRKSGSTDTQYF. CDR3 DNA sequence: TGTGCCAGCAGTTACCCGGGACTAGCGGGGCGGAAGTCGGGGAGCACAGATACGCAGTATTTT.

This clonotype appeared a few times. The rearrangement links TRBV29-1 to TRBJ2-3; 7 bases are a match to TRBD1. Germline loops: CDR1 SQVTM, CDR2 ANQGSEA. Unmatched junction bases numbered 9, after V lost 3 bases and J lost 3 bases. The CDR3 covers 15 residues. The CDR3 DNA follows: TGCAGCGTTGAGGCGCAGGGGGTAACTACAGATACGCAGTATTTT. As protein: CSVEAQGVTTDTQYF.

V is TRBV6-1 and J is TRBJ2-2; the D is unclear. CDR3 length equals 15 residues. Trimming left V 2 bases short and J 0 bases short, with 7 bases between. Per germline, CDR1 MNHNS and CDR2 SASEGT. This CDR3 reads CASSEMTPNTGELFF. The CDR3 nucleotides are TGTGCCAGCAGTGAAATGACACCGAACACCGGGGAGCTGTTTTTT.

This clonotype was seen a handful of times. The CDR3 DNA follows: TGTGCCACCGCAGCGGGAGGCGAATATACGCAGTATTTT. Translation: CATAAGGEYTQYF. The rearrangement links TRBV10-3 to TRBJ2-3; 9 nucleotides agree with TRBD2. The V gene's germline CDR1 is ENHRY and CDR2 SYGVKD. CDR3 length: 13 residues. Unmatched junction bases numbered 9, after V lost 10 bases and J lost 7 bases.

This clonotype was detected a few times. The genes are TRBV3-1 and TRBJ2-7; TRBD1 matches 11 bases. Germline-derived CDR1 and CDR2 are LGHDT and YNNKEL (reference sequence). The CDR3 consists of 14 residues. Trimming at V came to 3 bases and at J to 6 bases, leaving 4 bases not matched to a gene. CDR3 in DNA: TGTGCCAGCAGCCATGGACAGGGGGCCTTCGAGCAGTACTTC. Amino acids: CASSHGQGAFEQYF.

The chain uses TRBV9 and TRBJ2-3, with 7 bases aligning to TRBD1. The V segment lost 3 bases and the J segment 7 bases; nucleotides outside the gene matches: 11. Germline CDR1 SGDLS, CDR2 YYNGEE. The CDR3 runs to 15 residues. The CDR3 region has the DNA TGTGCCAGCAGCGCCTCCGGGACAGAGCTTTATACGCAGTATTTT. It encodes CASSASGTELYTQYF.

The sample holds a few counts of this clonotype. This chain links TRBV6-5 with TRBJ2-7; 12 bases are shared with TRBD1. This CDR3 has 15 residues. After removal of 5 bases from V and 4 bases from J, the junction contained 6 bases not matched to a gene. The V gene's germline CDR1 is MNHEY and CDR2 SVGAGI. CDR3 protein: CASSSSGQGAYEQYF. The DNA for the CDR3 is TGTGCCAGCAGTAGCTCGGGACAGGGGGCTTACGAGCAGTACTTC.

This clonotype was seen ten or more times. This chain joins TRBV14 and TRBJ2-5, with D hard to call. Germline loops: CDR1 SGHDN, CDR2 FVKESK. The V gene lost 1 base and the J gene lost 1 base, with 7 bases spanning the gap. This CDR3 is 14 amino acids long. CDR3 residues: CASSQVHSQETQYF. The CDR3 region has the DNA TGTGCCAGCAGCCAAGTTCACAGCCAAGAGACCCAGTACTTC.

CDR3 in amino acids: CASSPGRVTFREQYF. The CDR3 nucleotides are TGTGCCAGCAGCCCAGGTCGGGTAACTTTTAGGGAGCAGTACTTC. This chain joins TRBV7-9 and TRBJ2-7, with unresolved D. Germline V gene sequence: CDR1 SEHNR, CDR2 FQNEAQ (reference sequence). V shed 5 bases and J shed 7 bases, with 21 bases lying between them. The length of the CDR3 is 15 residues.

This clonotype has only a few counts. The rearrangement joins TRBV15 to TRBJ2-2, with D tentatively TRBD1 (6 bases). The CDR3 extends over 16 amino acids. V was cut by 0 bases and J by 1 base, with 9 bases left in between. Germline CDR1 LNHNV, CDR2 YYDKDF (reference sequence). CDR3 sequence: CATSRDMTGNTGELFF. DNA for the CDR3: TGTGCCACCAGCAGAGATATGACAGGGAACACCGGGGAGCTGTTTTTT.

The chain recombines TRBV6-5 with TRBJ2-7; 7 bases line up with TRBD2. J gave up 6 bases and V 2 bases, and 10 bases lay outside the gene matches. The CDR3 has 15 residues. From germline, CDR1 is MNHEY and CDR2 SVGAGI. The CDR3 reads CASSYQRLADSEQYV. CDR3 nucleotides: TGTGCCAGCAGTTACCAACGACTAGCCGATAGCGAGCAGTACGTC.

The gene calls are TRBV21-1 and TRBJ2-7. TRBV21-1 is recorded as a pseudogene. This CDR3 comprises 16 residues. As DNA, the CDR3 is TGTGCCAGCAGCAAATCTCGGTGGGCAGACGGCTACGAGCAGTACTTC. This codes for CASSKSRWADGYEQYF.

The chain joins TRBV11-2 to TRBJ2-5; 8 positions match TRBD2. The CDR3 has 16 residues. Germline trimming cut 1 base from V and 1 base from J; bases unmatched to any gene: 5. Germline CDR1 and CDR2: SGHAT and FQNNGV. The chain's CDR3 is CASSLGVAGTQETQYF. CDR3 sequence (DNA): TGTGCCAGCAGCTTAGGTGTAGCGGGAACCCAAGAGACCCAGTACTTC.